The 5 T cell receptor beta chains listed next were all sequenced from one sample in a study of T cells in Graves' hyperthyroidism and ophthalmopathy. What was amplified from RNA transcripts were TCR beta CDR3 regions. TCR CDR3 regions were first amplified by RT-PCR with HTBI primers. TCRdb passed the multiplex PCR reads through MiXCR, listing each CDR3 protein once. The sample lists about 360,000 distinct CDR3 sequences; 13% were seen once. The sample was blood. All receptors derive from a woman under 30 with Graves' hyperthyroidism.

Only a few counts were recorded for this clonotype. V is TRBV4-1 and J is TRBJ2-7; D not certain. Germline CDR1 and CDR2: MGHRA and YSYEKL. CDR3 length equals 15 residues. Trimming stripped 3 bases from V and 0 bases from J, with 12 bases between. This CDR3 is CASSHPAKSSYEQYF. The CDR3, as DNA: TGCGCCAGCAGCCACCCCGCTAAGAGCTCCTACGAGCAGTACTTC.

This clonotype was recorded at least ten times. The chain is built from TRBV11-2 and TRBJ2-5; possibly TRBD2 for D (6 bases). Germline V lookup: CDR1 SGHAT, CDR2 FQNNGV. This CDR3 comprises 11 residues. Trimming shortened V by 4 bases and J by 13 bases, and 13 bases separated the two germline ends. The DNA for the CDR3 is TGTGCCAGCAGCTCTCCGGGGGTCGGGTACTTC. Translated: CASSSPGVGYF.

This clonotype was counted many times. CDR3 residues: CASSAGTHYDKNIQYF. Written as DNA, the CDR3 is TGTGCCAGCAGCGCCGGGACCCACTATGACAAAAACATTCAGTACTTC. This chain uses TRBV7-8 with TRBJ2-4; D assignment may be TRBD1 or TRBD2 (5 bases each). The CDR3 is made up of 16 amino acids. Trimming stripped 5 bases from V and 3 bases from J, with 17 bases between. The germline V gene encodes CDR1 SGHVS and CDR2 FQNEAQ. The full variable domain, with the rest looked up from reference TRBV7-8 and TRBJ2-4, is GAGVSQSPRYKVAKRGQDVALRCDPISGHVSLFWYQQALGQGPEFLTYFQNEAQLDKSGLPSDRFFAERPEGSVSTLKIQRTQQEDSAVYLCASSAGTHYDKNIQYFGAGTRLSVL.

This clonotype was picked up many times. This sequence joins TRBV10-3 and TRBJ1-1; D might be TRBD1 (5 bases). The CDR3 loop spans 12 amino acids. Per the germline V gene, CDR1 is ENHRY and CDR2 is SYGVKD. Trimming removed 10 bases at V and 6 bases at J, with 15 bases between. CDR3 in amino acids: CATEAGGAEAFF. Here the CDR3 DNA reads TGTGCCACGGAGGCGGGGGGGGCTGAAGCTTTCTTT.

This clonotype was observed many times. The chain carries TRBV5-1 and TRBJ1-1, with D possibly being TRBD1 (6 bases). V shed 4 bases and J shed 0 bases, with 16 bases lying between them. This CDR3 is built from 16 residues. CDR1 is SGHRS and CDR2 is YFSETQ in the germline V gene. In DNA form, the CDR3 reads TGCGCCAGCAGCGCCAGCCGGGACACCCTGAACACTGAAGCTTTCTTT. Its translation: CASSASRDTLNTEAFF.